The 24 T cell receptor beta chains listed next were all sequenced from one sample in a study of Ad26.COV2.S vaccination and SARS-CoV-2 variants. Assay: immunoSEQ multiplex PCR; the TCRdb copy retains only in-frame clones and omits some. The repertoire holds hundreds of thousands of clones, with 80% to 90% as singletons. Treatment of the sample: 15 to 20 received Ad26.COV2.S at low or high dose, single or two shots; 5 received placebo; per-sample allocation not given. Day 63 after the first injection of vaccine or placebo was the sampling time. The sample here was peripheral blood, taken in a trial of Ad26.COV2.S vaccine versus placebo. The receptors derive from a person aged 18-60 years who received the Ad26.COV2.S COVID-19 vaccine or a placebo.

This clone was found a few times. The chain joins TRBV5-4 to TRBJ1-3; TRBD1 matches 12 bases. V was pared by 4 bases and J by 8 bases, with 1 base of the junction left unmatched. CDR3 length: 13 residues. Germline CDR1 is SGHNT and CDR2 is YYREEE (reference sequence). The CDR3 sequence is CASSRDRGHTIYF. CDR3 nucleotides: TGTGCCAGCAGCCGGGACAGGGGGCACACCATATATTTT.

The chain carries TRBV5-1 and TRBJ2-1; D is possibly TRBD2 (6 bases). V lost 7 bases and J 6 bases, leaving 11 bases between the germline ends. The CDR3 runs to 12 residues. Germline lookup yields CDR1 SGHRS and CDR2 YFSETQ. DNA for the CDR3: TGCGCCAGCGACGGGGGAAGCAATGAGCAGTTCTTC. This sequence encodes CASDGGSNEQFF.

The CDR3: CASSLPSTDTQYF. The CDR3 nucleotides read TGTGCCAGCAGCTTACCTAGCACAGATACGCAGTATTTT. V gene TRBV3-1 (or the pseudogene TRBV3-2) combines with J gene TRBJ2-3; unclear D gene. V lost 5 bases and J lost 0, with 6 bases in between. Germline V gene sequence: CDR1 LGHDT, CDR2 YNNKEL (reference sequence). The CDR3 runs 13 residues.

V gene TRBV5-1 combines with J gene TRBJ2-3; D uncertain. V lost 5 bases to trimming and J lost 2 bases, with 6 bases between them. There are 12 residues in the CDR3. Germline V gene sequence: CDR1 SGHRS, CDR2 YFSETQ. This CDR3 reads CASSRDTDTQYF. The CDR3 DNA reads as TGCGCCAGCAGTCGAGACACAGATACGCAGTATTTT.

The V call is TRBV7-2, the J call TRBJ1-1, with D hard to call. Germline V gives CDR1 SGHTA, CDR2 FQGNSA. V was trimmed by 3 bases and J by 3 bases, leaving 11 bases between them. CDR3 size: 14 residues. The CDR3 DNA follows: TGTGCCAGCAGCTTTTGGGTCCGAGACACTGAAGCTTTCTTT. Translating it yields CASSFWVRDTEAFF.

The rearrangement links TRBV7-9 to TRBJ1-2; D is ambiguous. The CDR3 has 13 amino acids. V was trimmed by 5 bases and J by 8 bases, leaving 15 bases between them. The germline V gene has CDR1 SEHNR and CDR2 FQNEAQ (reference sequence). Here the CDR3 reads CASSPSRMQGYTF. In DNA form, the CDR3 reads TGTGCCAGCAGCCCCTCCCGGATGCAGGGCTACACCTTC.

The V gene is TRBV11-2, the J gene TRBJ2-1; D is ambiguous. Trimming removed 2 bases from V and 3 bases from J, with 14 bases in between. This CDR3 has 16 amino acids. Germline V gene data show CDR1 as SGHAT and CDR2 as FQNNGV. The CDR3 bases are TGTGCCAGCAGCTTAAGTGGTCGGACGCTCTACAATGAGCAGTTCTTC. It encodes CASSLSGRTLYNEQFF. The full variable domain, completed using reference TRBV11-2 and TRBJ2-1, is EAGVAQSPRYKIIEKRQSVAFWCNPISGHATLYWYQQILGQGPKLLIQFQNNGVVDDSQLPKDRFSAERLKGVDSTLKIQPAKLEDSAVYLCASSLSGRTLYNEQFFGPGTRLTVL.

V is TRBV5-1 and J is TRBJ2-1, with D perhaps matching TRBD2 (5 bases). Looked up from germline, CDR1 is SGHRS and CDR2 is YFSETQ. V dropped 3 bases and J dropped 7 bases, with 20 bases sitting between them. The CDR3 contains 16 residues. CDR3 loop: CASSSPPWPSGNEQFF. DNA for the CDR3: TGCGCCAGCAGCTCCCCTCCGTGGCCTTCGGGAAATGAGCAGTTCTTC.

The V gene is TRBV30, the J gene TRBJ1-6; perhaps TRBD1 as D (6 bases). The CDR3 length is 14 residues. CDR1 and CDR2 (germline): GTSNPN, SVGIG (reference sequence). V was clipped by 4 bases and J by 7 bases, with 14 bases between them. The CDR3: CAWTQGGVNSPLHF. The CDR3 DNA reads as TGTGCCTGGACTCAAGGGGGGGTAAATTCACCCCTCCACTTT.

The V and J genes are TRBV6-6 and TRBJ2-7; TRBD1 aligns across 9 bases. The J segment lost 3 bases and the V segment lost 5 bases, leaving 11 bases of the junction unmatched. Germline CDR1 is MNHNY and CDR2 is SVGAGI (reference sequence). This CDR3 spans 16 amino acids. The CDR3 sequence: CASSRGTGTKIYEQYF. The CDR3 region has the DNA TGTGCCAGCAGTCGAGGGACAGGGACGAAGATCTACGAGCAGTACTTC.

The rearrangement joins TRBV21-1 to TRBJ2-1. TRBV21-1 is given as a pseudogene. There are 16 residues in the CDR3. The DNA for the CDR3 is TGTGCCAGCACCACCCCCAGGGGGGGAGACGGGAATGAGCAGTTCTTC. The encoded protein is CASTTPRGGDGNEQFF.

The J gene is TRBJ1-2, the V gene TRBV5-1, with D unresolved. The length of the CDR3 is 13 residues. V was cut by 4 bases and J by 4 bases, with 11 bases left in between. The germline CDR1 and CDR2 sequences are SGHRS and YFSETQ. Here the CDR3 DNA reads TGCGCCAGCAGCCCAGAACAGACCTATGGCTACACCTTC. It codes for CASSPEQTYGYTF.

The chain employs TRBV30 and TRBJ1-1; D is ambiguous. The CDR3 is 12 residues long. In germline, CDR1 is GTSNPN, CDR2 SVGIG (reference sequence). V was trimmed by 4 bases and J by 6 bases, leaving 12 bases between them. CDR3 residues: CAWNSPEAEAFF. The CDR3 DNA sequence: TGTGCCTGGAACAGCCCCGAGGCTGAAGCTTTCTTT.

The chain links TRBV30 to TRBJ1-1, with D perhaps matching TRBD1 (5 bases). The CDR3 is made up of 13 amino acids. V was pared by 3 bases and J by 2 bases, with 10 bases between. Germline V gene data show CDR1 as GTSNPN and CDR2 as SVGIG (reference sequence). CDR3 region: CAWSQGYNTEAFF. The CDR3 nucleotides are TGTGCCTGGAGCCAGGGATATAACACTGAAGCTTTCTTT.

This clone was seen a single time. The chain has TRBV4-1 and TRBJ1-2; the D is unclear. The germline V gene has CDR1 MGHRA and CDR2 YSYEKL. CDR3 length: 16 residues. V gave up 0 bases and J gave up 2 bases, with 13 bases separating them. CDR3: CASSQDPRKMNYGYTF. CDR3 coding DNA: TGCGCCAGCAGCCAAGATCCCAGGAAAATGAACTATGGCTACACCTTC.

The rearrangement uses TRBV5-1 and TRBJ1-3, with 8 bases that match TRBD1. From germline, CDR1 is SGHRS and CDR2 YFSETQ. The CDR3 spans 15 residues. V shed 2 bases, J shed 4 bases, and the junction held 5 bases outside the gene matches. The CDR3 loop is CASSLYPGGGNTIYF. The CDR3 coding sequence is TGCGCCAGCAGCTTATACCCAGGGGGCGGAAACACCATATATTTT.

V usage is TRBV7-9 and J usage is TRBJ1-6; D unclear. The V end was cut by 1 base, the J end by 5 bases, with 0 bases between. Germline V lookup: CDR1 SEHNR, CDR2 FQNEAQ (reference sequence). The CDR3 has 12 residues. DNA for the CDR3: TGTGCCAGCAGCTTAGATAATTCACCCCTCCACTTT. Translating gives CASSLDNSPLHF.

The V call is TRBV13, the J call TRBJ2-7; 8 positions agree with TRBD2. V was pared by 0 bases and J by 2 bases, with 6 bases of the junction left unmatched. Per the germline V gene, CDR1 is PRHDT and CDR2 is FYEKMQ (reference sequence). This CDR3 is built from 16 residues. The CDR3 sequence is CASSLGLVAGTYEQYF. CDR3 bases: TGTGCCAGCAGCTTAGGCCTGGTAGCGGGGACCTACGAGCAGTACTTC.

The V call is TRBV15, the J call TRBJ1-4, with TRBD1 matching over 9 bases. The CDR3 consists of 16 residues. Germline trimming cut 3 bases from V and 12 bases from J; bases unmatched to any gene: 14. CDR1 is LNHNV, CDR2 YYDKDF, per germline (reference sequence). The DNA for the CDR3 is TGTGCCACCAGCAGGGGACAGGGAGGTTATAAGGCTGAACTGTTTTTT. The encoded protein is CATSRGQGGYKAELFF.

The rearrangement joins TRBV12-3 or TRBV12-4 to TRBJ2-5; perhaps TRBD1 as D (5 bases). V lost 5 bases, J lost 5 bases, and 12 bases lay in between. This CDR3 is 13 amino acids long. CDR3 in DNA: TGTGCCAGCAGTAGCAGGGTAGTGGAGACCCAGTACTTC. This gives the protein CASSSRVVETQYF.

The chain couples TRBV19 to TRBJ2-5, with D perhaps matching TRBD1 (5 bases). V lost 3 bases to trimming and J lost 1 base, with 21 bases between them. From germline, CDR1 is LNHDA and CDR2 SQIVND (reference sequence). There are 18 residues in the CDR3. The CDR3: CASSISALGRAIQETQYF. Here the CDR3 DNA reads TGTGCCAGTAGTATTTCTGCCTTAGGCAGGGCAATCCAAGAGACCCAGTACTTC.

The chain combines TRBV29-1 with TRBJ2-7, with 7 bases identical to TRBD1. The CDR3 is 13 residues long. Germline CDR1 is SQVTM and CDR2 is ANQGSEA. V was pared by 7 bases and J by 0 bases, with 6 bases of the junction left unmatched. The CDR3 DNA reads TGCAGCGGCGTCCAGGGGGACTCCTACGAGCAGTACTTC. Translating gives CSGVQGDSYEQYF.

The chain has TRBV9 and TRBJ2-5; possibly TRBD1 or TRBD2 for D (6 bases each). The CDR3 has 16 residues. Germline CDR1 reads SGDLS; CDR2 reads YYNGEE. V was clipped by 0 bases and J by 4 bases, with 16 bases between them. The DNA of the CDR3 is TGTGCCAGCAGCGTAGAGGGCCCCGAGGGGGGAGAGACCCAGTACTTC. Residues: CASSVEGPEGGETQYF.

The chain carries TRBV4-1 and TRBJ1-1, with unresolved D. Germline CDR1 MGHRA, CDR2 YSYEKL. The V and J ends lost 0 bases and 6 bases respectively, with 2 bases between them. CDR3 length: 11 residues. CDR3 DNA: TGCGCCAGCAGCCAAGATTCTGAAGCTTTCTTT. It translates to CASSQDSEAFF.